This passage covers 26 T cell receptor beta chains from one sample sequenced in a study of blood T cell repertoires in COVID-19. TCRdb's copy holds only in-frame clones and misses some; the assay was immunoSEQ multiplex PCR. Of approximately 390,000 clones in the sample, around 87% were seen once. What was sequenced was peripheral blood. Every receptor here comes from a woman aged 55-70 years with COVID-19, enrolled during active disease.

The chain is built from TRBV4-2 and TRBJ1-1, with 8 nucleotides matching TRBD1. This CDR3 region has 17 residues. V lost 0 bases and J lost 0; bases outside the gene matches: 6. The germline V gene encodes CDR1 LGHNA and CDR2 YNFKEQ. The CDR3 spells CASSQEMAGGMNTEAFF. The CDR3 DNA is TGTGCCAGCAGCCAAGAAATGGCAGGGGGCATGAACACTGAAGCTTTCTTT.

The V and J genes are TRBV18 and TRBJ2-5, with 9 bases fitting TRBD2. The germline CDR1 and CDR2 sequences are KGHSH and LQKENI. The CDR3 loop spans 15 amino acids. Trimming took 1 base from V and 0 from J; bases not matched to a gene: 0. The CDR3 reads CASSPLAGDQETQYF. CDR3 coding DNA: TGTGCCAGCTCACCACTAGCGGGGGACCAAGAGACCCAGTACTTC.

V gene TRBV7-3 combines with J gene TRBJ2-7, with TRBD1 matching 8 bases. Germline CDR1 SGHTA, CDR2 FQGTGA. Losses at the gene ends were 5 bases for V and 2 bases for J; bases not matched to a gene: 8. The CDR3 totals 15 residues. The CDR3 nucleotides are TGTGCCAGCAGCCCAACAGGGGGTTCAACCTACGAGCAGTACTTC. Translation: CASSPTGGSTYEQYF.

The chain carries TRBV15 and TRBJ1-5; TRBD1 matches at 8 bases. Germline CDR1 reads LNHNV; CDR2 reads YYDKDF (reference sequence). CDR3 length: 16 amino acids. V was clipped by 3 bases and J by 6 bases; unmatched bases: 10. CDR3 in DNA: TGTGCCACCAGCAGGGTGACAGGGGCGCTGGGTCAGCCCCAGCATTTT. It is translated as CATSRVTGALGQPQHF.

This clone was seen a single time. The chain carries TRBV19 and TRBJ1-5; 7 positions match TRBD1. CDR1 and CDR2 (germline): LNHDA, SQIVND (reference sequence). This CDR3 comprises 14 residues. The V and J ends lost 3 bases and 5 bases, in that order; junction bases with no gene match: 4. CDR3 protein: CASSMGTEDQPQHF. The CDR3, as DNA: TGTGCCAGTAGTATGGGGACAGAAGATCAGCCCCAGCATTTT.

This rearrangement joins TRBV5-1 to TRBJ2-3; 10 bases are shared with TRBD2. This CDR3 region has 16 residues. J gave up 5 bases and V 0 bases, and 6 bases lay outside the gene matches. Germline-derived CDR1 and CDR2 are SGHRS and YFSETQ. CDR3 sequence reads: CASSLAGAGGIDTQYF. Here the CDR3 DNA reads TGCGCCAGCAGCTTGGCAGGAGCGGGGGGGATAGATACGCAGTATTTT.

The chain uses TRBV20-1 and TRBJ2-7, with a possible D match to TRBD1 (5 bases). Trimming took off 5 bases at V and 1 base at J, with 6 bases between the two ends. Germline-derived CDR1 and CDR2 are DFQATT and SNEGSKA (reference sequence). CDR3 size: 11 residues. This CDR3 is CSAAGSYEQYF. The DNA for the CDR3 is TGCAGTGCTGCAGGGTCCTACGAGCAGTACTTC.

V is TRBV6-5 and J is TRBJ1-5, with a possible D match to TRBD1 (5 bases). The CDR3 totals 14 residues. CDR1 MNHEY and CDR2 SVGAGI come from the germline V gene. V was pared by 4 bases and J by 6 bases, with 13 bases between. CDR3 in amino acids: CASSFGAAGQPQHF. The CDR3 DNA reads TGTGCCAGCAGTTTTGGGGCAGCGGGTCAGCCCCAGCATTTT.

The chain uses TRBV6-5 and TRBJ2-2, with TRBD1 matching over 7 bases. With 6 bases clipped from V and 6 bases from J, the junction kept 7 bases outside the gene matches. This CDR3 is 14 amino acids long. Germline V gives CDR1 MNHEY, CDR2 SVGAGI. The CDR3 sequence: CASRYEQGAGELFF. The CDR3 DNA reads TGTGCCAGCAGATACGAGCAGGGGGCCGGGGAGCTGTTTTTT.

The chain recombines TRBV21-1 with TRBJ1-5; TRBD1, the table's D call, was not compared with the DNA. TRBV21-1 is given as a pseudogene. The CDR3 length is 19 residues. Written as DNA, the CDR3 is TGTGCCAGCAGCAAAGCGCTTTTATATGGGCAGTGGGGCCATCAGCCCCAGCATTTT. Translating it yields CASSKALLYGQWGHQPQHF.

J is TRBJ2-7 and V is TRBV5-4; 8 nucleotides line up with TRBD1. V shed 4 bases, J shed 0 bases, and the junction held 15 bases outside the gene matches. This CDR3 comprises 18 residues. Germline-derived CDR1 and CDR2 are SGHNT and YYREEE (reference sequence). The DNA of the CDR3 is TGTGCCAGCAGCGCTAGGACAGGGACAGCTGTAGGCTCCTACGAGCAGTACTTC. Its translation is CASSARTGTAVGSYEQYF.

The chain recombines TRBV5-1 with TRBJ1-4; D possibly corresponds to TRBD1 (5 bases). Germline loops: CDR1 SGHRS, CDR2 YFSETQ. V lost 5 bases to trimming and J lost 0 bases, with 11 bases between them. The CDR3 spans 15 residues. The CDR3 nucleotides are TGCGCCAGCAGTCAAACAGGTGCAACTAATGAAAAACTGTTTTTT. Residues: CASSQTGATNEKLFF.

This rearrangement joins TRBV27 to TRBJ1-2; 7 bases align to TRBD1. Trimming removed 5 bases from V and 4 bases from J; junction bases left unmatched: 4. The length of the CDR3 is 13 residues. Germline V CDR1 and CDR2: MNHEY, SMNVEV (reference sequence). This CDR3 is CASSLGTAYGYTF. CDR3 DNA: TGTGCCAGCAGTCTAGGGACAGCCTATGGCTACACCTTC.

The chain uses TRBV25-1 and TRBJ2-7, with D possibly TRBD2 on 7 matching bases. CDR1 and CDR2 (germline): MGHDK, SYGVNS. Trimming cost V 6 bases and J 7 bases, with 16 bases left between them. The CDR3 runs 13 residues. The CDR3 nucleotides read TGTGCCAGCAGAGGGGGAGGGGCGAGAGAGCAGTACTTC. Protein: CASRGGGAREQYF.

The chain uses TRBV4-1 and TRBJ2-7; TRBD2 aligns across 7 bases. The V gene end was trimmed by 2 bases and the J gene end by 7 bases; junction bases not matched to a gene: 8. Germline V lookup: CDR1 MGHRA, CDR2 YSYEKL. The CDR3 is 14 residues long. The CDR3 here is CASSQREGLGEQYF. CDR3 nucleotide sequence: TGCGCCAGCAGCCAAAGGGAGGGCCTAGGAGAGCAGTACTTC.

V and J are TRBV25-1 and TRBJ1-1; 7 bases fit TRBD1. Germline V gene lookup returns CDR1 MGHDK and CDR2 SYGVNS. The CDR3 extends over 18 amino acids. Trimming removed 8 bases from V and 0 bases from J; junction bases left unmatched: 18. CDR3 protein: CASGGPSPTRGVNTEAFF. The CDR3 nucleotides are TGTGCCAGCGGAGGACCTTCCCCTACCAGGGGGGTGAACACTGAAGCTTTCTTT.

The rearrangement links TRBV7-2 to TRBJ2-5, with 7 bases fitting TRBD2. CDR3 length: 17 amino acids. J gave up 2 bases and V 3 bases, and 12 bases lay outside the gene matches. The germline gives CDR1 SGHTA, CDR2 FQGNSA. CDR3 loop: CASSLGGVRRAQETQYF. CDR3 DNA: TGTGCCAGCAGCTTGGGGGGGGTTCGCAGGGCTCAAGAGACCCAGTACTTC.

The rearrangement links TRBV29-1 to TRBJ2-7; 13 bases match TRBD2. The CDR3 extends over 14 amino acids. Germline V gives CDR1 SQVTM, CDR2 ANQGSEA. The V and J ends lost 3 bases and 9 bases, in that order; junction bases with no gene match: 8. For the CDR3, the DNA is TGCAGCGTTGATGAGACTAGCGGGGGGATGAGGCAGTACTTC. As protein: CSVDETSGGMRQYF.

The chain recombines TRBV9 with TRBJ2-3; D may be TRBD2 (5 bases). There are 15 residues in the CDR3. V gave up 6 bases and J gave up 0 bases, with 14 bases separating them. The V gene's germline CDR1 is SGDLS and CDR2 YYNGEE. DNA for the CDR3: TGTGCCAGCAACCTACTAGACACGAGCACAGATACGCAGTATTTT. Its protein product is CASNLLDTSTDTQYF.

The chain links TRBV6-5 to TRBJ2-1; TRBD2 aligns across 12 bases. With 6 bases clipped from V and 6 bases from J, the junction kept 6 bases outside the gene matches. In germline, CDR1 is MNHEY, CDR2 SVGAGI. The CDR3 consists of 15 residues. The CDR3 spells CASSQLAGGRNEQFF. The CDR3 DNA reads TGTGCCAGCAGCCAACTAGCGGGGGGCCGCAATGAGCAGTTCTTC.

The V and J genes are TRBV5-4 and TRBJ1-4; 7 bases agree with TRBD1. V was pared by 4 bases and J by 3 bases, with 3 bases of the junction left unmatched. The CDR3 totals 14 residues. The V gene's germline CDR1 is SGHNT and CDR2 YYREEE (reference sequence). CDR3 sequence: CASSLRGANEKLFF. In nucleotides, the CDR3 is TGTGCCAGCAGCCTCAGGGGGGCTAATGAAAAACTGTTTTTT.

This rearrangement joins TRBV12-3 or TRBV12-4 to TRBJ1-5; the D is unclear. V lost 6 bases to trimming and J lost 9 bases, with 9 bases between them. The CDR3 is 11 amino acids. The CDR3 bases are TGTGCCAGCAGGTCAGGAGGGCCCCAGCATTTT. Translation gives CASRSGGPQHF.

This rearrangement joins TRBV2 to TRBJ1-5, with 9 bases fitting TRBD1. Trimming at V came to 5 bases and at J to 2 bases, leaving 7 bases not matched to a gene. There are 16 residues in the CDR3. Germline assignment: CDR1 SNHLY and CDR2 FYNNEI. The CDR3 DNA sequence: TGTGCCAGCAGTACGGGACAGGGATTAGGCAATCAGCCCCAGCATTTT. As protein: CASSTGQGLGNQPQHF.

V and J are TRBV19 and TRBJ2-4, with 8 bases fitting TRBD2. V lost 10 bases and J lost 1; bases outside the gene matches: 6. Looked up from germline, CDR1 is LNHDA and CDR2 is SQIVND (reference sequence). The CDR3 spans 14 residues. Here the CDR3 DNA reads TGTGCCACTTCGGGGGGGGTGGCCAAAAACATTCAGTACTTC. Protein: CATSGGVAKNIQYF.

V and J are TRBV7-2 and TRBJ1-1; possibly TRBD1 for D (6 bases). Germline CDR1 SGHTA, CDR2 FQGNSA. The CDR3 is 14 amino acids. The V end was cut by 5 bases, the J end by 1 base, with 11 bases between. This CDR3 is CASSGETGNTEAFF. As DNA, the CDR3 is TGTGCCAGCAGCGGCGAGACAGGGAACACTGAAGCTTTCTTT.

The V gene is TRBV6-1, the J gene TRBJ1-1; weak D call: TRBD1 (5 bases). CDR3 size: 16 residues. The V and J ends lost 1 base and 10 bases respectively, with 22 bases between them. Germline CDR1 and CDR2: MNHNS and SASEGT. DNA of the CDR3: TGTGCCAGCAGTGAAGTCCGGGGGAGGGATCGAATCGGAGCTTTCTTT. It is translated as CASSEVRGRDRIGAFF.